These 2 T cell receptor beta chains share one sample of origin, sequenced in a study of blood T cell repertoires in COVID-19. The repertoire was sequenced with immunoSEQ multiplex PCR; TCRdb's copy has only in-frame clones and lacks some. The sample consists of roughly 200,000 clones, around 83% of them appearing once. The material sequenced was peripheral blood. The receptors stem from a woman older than 75 with acute or convalescent COVID-19.

The V call is TRBV5-1, the J call TRBJ2-3, with 7 bases aligning to TRBD2. This CDR3 comprises 14 residues. V gave up 4 bases and J gave up 6 bases; unmatched junction bases: 8. Germline V gives CDR1 SGHRS, CDR2 YFSETQ. The CDR3 sequence: CASSLGTIGDTQYF. CDR3 in DNA: TGCGCCAGCAGCCTCGGGACTATCGGGGATACGCAGTATTTT.

The chain has TRBV19 and TRBJ2-7; 8 bases agree with TRBD1. The V gene's germline CDR1 is LNHDA and CDR2 SQIVND (reference sequence). There are 15 residues in the CDR3. V dropped 4 bases and J dropped 7; count of bases not matched to a gene: 12. DNA of the CDR3: TGTGCCAGTAGTAGCCGCCGTGACAGGGGCCTGGAGCAGTACTTC. Its protein is CASSSRRDRGLEQYF.